This T cell receptor beta chain was captured in a study of blood T cell repertoires in COVID-19. Study as a whole: The United States, Italy and Spain supplied acute and convalescent COVID-19 samples. PBMCs, B-cell-depleted T cells, or T cells were the source of the cDNA or gDNA that made up the material.

How the authors handled the data: Counts of nucleated cells, estimated from reference gene primer amplification, were obtained. Profiling relied on immunoSEQ multiplex PCR, and the TCRdb table lists in-frame clones only, not all of them. From that table come the V and J calls and clone size; the DNA was used to work out D and trimming. The data show 200,000 to 250,000 clones, roughly four fifths seen once. V was shortened by 1 base and J by 10 bases, with 17 bases between the two germline ends. The CDR3 consists of 16 residues. Germline assignment: CDR1 MGHDK and CDR2 SYGVNS. This clonotype was obtained from a woman in her 40s with acute or convalescent COVID-19. The sequencing sample was made of peripheral blood. The rearrangement joins TRBV25-1 to TRBJ1-6, with a tentative D call TRBD1 (6 bases). The CDR3 DNA follows: TGTGCCAGCAGTGAATCCGGTGGGCCAGGGGACTCACCCCTCCACTTT. Amino acids: CASSESGGPGDSPLHF.